These 14 T cell receptor beta chains originate from one sample sequenced in a study of shared clonotypes between healthy human individuals. CD45RO negativity and positive selection for CCR7 defined naive CD8 cells, a population that excluded terminally differentiated effector memory CD45RA+ cells. The data were produced by immunoSEQ multiplex PCR, yet TCRdb's version contains in-frame clones alone and is incomplete. The table records about 2,100,000 clones, around 93% of them present only once. The sequencing input was naive CD8+ T cells from PBMCs. The receptors come from a man younger than 30 in good health. Some clones in this sample may be carry-over from other donors' samples.

This clone was seen a single time. The chain uses TRBV5-4 and TRBJ1-1; D is undetermined. Germline lookup yields CDR1 SGHNT and CDR2 YYREEE (reference sequence). V lost 0 bases to trimming and J lost 2 bases, with 8 bases between them. The CDR3 spans 14 residues. In DNA, the CDR3 is TGTGCCAGCAGCTTGGTCCAGGACAACACTGAAGCTTTCTTT. Its protein is CASSLVQDNTEAFF.

This chain links TRBV14 with TRBJ1-4; D perhaps matches TRBD1 (6 bases). Trimming took 4 bases from V and 10 from J, leaving 19 bases between them. The CDR3 length is 15 residues. Germline V gives CDR1 SGHDN, CDR2 FVKESK. CDR3 in amino acids: CASSPSAGAIGKLFF. In DNA form, the CDR3 reads TGTGCCAGCAGCCCATCCGCGGGGGCTATTGGAAAACTGTTTTTT.

This clone was found once. The chain has TRBV14 and TRBJ2-6; no clear D gene. Trimming removed 5 bases at V and 8 bases at J, with 10 bases between. The CDR3 is 13 residues long. Looked up from germline, CDR1 is SGHDN and CDR2 is FVKESK. Here the CDR3 reads CASSFRGSNVLTF. In DNA, the CDR3 is TGTGCCAGCAGCTTCCGCGGATCCAACGTCCTGACTTTC.

As for this clone: The junction does not match germline at one end; this may be a read error. The V call is TRBV4-3, the J call TRBJ2-7, with 7 bases that match TRBD1. This CDR3 spans 17 amino acids. The germline V gene encodes CDR1 LGHNA and CDR2 YSLEER. The CDR3, as DNA: TGCGCCAGCAGCCAGGGAACCGGACAGGTTGACTCCCACGAGCAGTACTTC. The encoded protein is CASSQGTGQVDSHEQYF.

The chain is built from TRBV28 and TRBJ1-2; tentatively, D is TRBD1 (6 bases). Between the trimmed V and J ends, which lost 8 bases and 6 bases, there was a span of 19 bases. The CDR3 extends over 14 amino acids. The germline gives CDR1 MDHEN, CDR2 SYDVKM. The CDR3 reads CASEFSRGGHGYTF. Written as DNA, the CDR3 is TGTGCCAGCGAATTCTCTCGGGGGGGCCATGGCTACACCTTC.

The chain employs TRBV5-8 and TRBJ2-7; 10 positions match TRBD1. Trimming took 4 bases from V and 3 from J; bases not matched to a gene: 7. The V gene's germline CDR1 is SGHTS and CDR2 YDEGEE. This CDR3 contains 15 residues. The CDR3 spells CASSPGTGEFYEQYF. For the CDR3, the DNA is TGTGCCAGCAGCCCCGGGACAGGGGAATTCTACGAGCAGTACTTC.

The chain combines TRBV7-6 with TRBJ2-6, with 11 positions matching TRBD1. The germline V gene has CDR1 SGHVS and CDR2 FNYEAQ. J gave up 2 bases and V 4 bases, and 1 base lay outside the gene matches. CDR3 length equals 16 residues. The CDR3 DNA reads TGTGCCAGCAGCTCGGGACAGGGGGCTGGGGCCAACGTCCTGACTTTC. Protein product: CASSSGQGAGANVLTF.

The chain has TRBV28 and TRBJ1-2, with D possibly matching TRBD1 (6 bases). V lost 6 bases and J lost 2, with 16 bases in between. From germline, CDR1 is MDHEN and CDR2 SYDVKM. The CDR3 spans 15 residues. CDR3 bases: TGTGCCAGCAGCCGGGGGCGGGGGAGAAACTATGGCTACACCTTC. This sequence encodes CASSRGRGRNYGYTF.

The rearrangement links TRBV10-3 to TRBJ1-1, with 7 bases identical to TRBD1. V was pared by 3 bases and J by 5 bases, with 3 bases of the junction left unmatched. Per germline, CDR1 ENHRY and CDR2 SYGVKD. The CDR3 has 13 amino acids. Here the CDR3 DNA reads TGTGCCATCAGTGAACAGGGGAGGACTGAAGCTTTCTTT. It encodes CAISEQGRTEAFF.

This clone was seen more than once but under ten times. The J gene is TRBJ2-2, the V gene TRBV4-1, with D unresolved. The V gene lost 1 base and the J gene lost 1 base, with 10 bases spanning the gap. Per germline, CDR1 MGHRA and CDR2 YSYEKL. The CDR3 length is 16 residues. The CDR3 DNA reads TGCGCCAGCAGCCAAGCGAGCAGCCTGAACACCGGGGAGCTGTTTTTT. Encoded protein: CASSQASSLNTGELFF.

V and J are TRBV7-9 and TRBJ1-2; 9 nucleotides align to TRBD1. V lost 3 bases and J lost 1; bases outside the gene matches: 3. CDR3 size: 15 residues. Germline CDR1 is SEHNR and CDR2 is FQNEAQ (reference sequence). CDR3 coding DNA: TGTGCCAGCAGCTTCGGGACAGGGAATAACTATGGCTACACCTTC. Encoded protein: CASSFGTGNNYGYTF.

This CDR3 reads CASSQEGGGTNEKLFF. For the CDR3, the DNA is TGCGCCAGCAGCCAAGAGGGGGGGGGCACTAATGAAAAACTGTTTTTT. This rearrangement joins TRBV4-1 to TRBJ1-4; D is perhaps TRBD1 (6 bases). The CDR3 length is 16 residues. V dropped 0 bases and J dropped 2 bases, with 10 bases sitting between them. Germline lookup yields CDR1 MGHRA and CDR2 YSYEKL.

This clone appeared a few times. The gene calls are TRBV7-8 and TRBJ1-1; TRBD1 is a possible D gene (5 bases). Germline-derived CDR1 and CDR2 are SGHVS and FQNEAQ. This CDR3 has 15 residues. The ends were cut back, 4 bases at V and 5 bases at J, with 17 bases in the middle. DNA for the CDR3: TGTGCCAGCAGCTCCCCCTTGGGGGTACGAACTGAAGCTTTCTTT. This translates into CASSSPLGVRTEAFF.

This clone occurred a few times. V gene TRBV27 combines with J gene TRBJ1-1; D gene ambiguous. CDR1 and CDR2 (germline): MNHEY, SMNVEV (reference sequence). V lost 2 bases to trimming and J lost 10 bases, with 14 bases between them. This CDR3 contains 13 residues. The CDR3 protein is CASSLGPSGGAFF. The CDR3 nucleotides read TGTGCCAGCAGTTTAGGGCCCTCAGGAGGAGCTTTCTTT.